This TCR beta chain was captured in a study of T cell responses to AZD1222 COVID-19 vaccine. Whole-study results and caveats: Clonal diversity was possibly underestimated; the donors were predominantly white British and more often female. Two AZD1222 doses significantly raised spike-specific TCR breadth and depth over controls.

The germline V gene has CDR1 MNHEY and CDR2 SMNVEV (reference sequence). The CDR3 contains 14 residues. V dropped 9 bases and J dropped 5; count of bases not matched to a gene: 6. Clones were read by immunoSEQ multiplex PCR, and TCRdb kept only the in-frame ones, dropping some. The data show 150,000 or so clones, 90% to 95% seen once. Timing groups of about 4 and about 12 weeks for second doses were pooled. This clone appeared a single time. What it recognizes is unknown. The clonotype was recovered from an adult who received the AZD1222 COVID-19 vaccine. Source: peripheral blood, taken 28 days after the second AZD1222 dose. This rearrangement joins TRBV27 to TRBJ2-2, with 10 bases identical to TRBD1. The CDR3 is CASSRDRGTGELFF. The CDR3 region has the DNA TGTGCCAGTTCCCGGGACAGGGGAACCGGGGAGCTGTTTTTT.